Listed below are T cell receptor beta chains from one sample, sequenced in a study of chemoradiotherapy in HPV16-positive cancers. Profiled with immunoSEQ multiplex PCR; TCRdb holds only in-frame clones, not every one. The data hold some 30,000 clones, with just under 80% observed a single time. The sample here was blood, taken from a patient who underwent chemoradiotherapy. The receptor source for this set is a human donor with HPV-associated anogenital cancer. The conserved cysteine and the conserved F or W are not part of the CDR3 here. Each record gives: V gene, J gene, clone size, CDR3 protein. Expanded clones get a size class; other rows say once, few or many, or leave the size out.

>TRBV6-1|TRBJ1-4|NA
ASIHSGGRKLF
>TRBV7-2|TRBJ2-1|NA
ASSPLTSGVNEQF
>TRBV7-6|TRBJ1-6|NA
ASSFDRGKPLH
>TRBV25-1|TRBJ1-6|once
ASSERRGANSPLH
>TRBV6-5|TRBJ1-1|NA
ASSGRSRYTEAF
>TRBV4-3|TRBJ1-5|few
ASSSTSNQPQH
>TRBV4-3|TRBJ2-1|NA
ASSQASAYNEQF
>TRBV5-1|TRBJ1-1|NA
ASSPGFTGHTEAF
>TRBV7-2|TRBJ1-1|NA
ASSPEAGKNTEAF
>TRBV5-1|TRBJ1-1|NA
ASSLTQTGAGTEAF
>TRBV18|TRBJ2-7|NA
ASSPVPRGSEQY
>TRBV6-5|TRBJ2-6|once
ASSRTGAGANVLT
>TRBV11-2|TRBJ1-1|NA
ASSPGGTEAF
>TRBV18|TRBJ1-4|NA
ASQQGIGEKLF
>TRBV5-8|TRBJ1-4|once
ASSLEATNEKLF
>TRBV5-1|TRBJ2-7|NA
ASSPGLGNSYEQY
>TRBV18|TRBJ2-3|NA
ASSSAGARDTQY
>TRBV27|TRBJ1-1|once
ASSQGIEAF
>TRBV14|TRBJ2-2|NA
ASSQVRRGGSISPGELF
>TRBV7-2|TRBJ2-5|once
AGAASGQETQY
>TRBV27|TRBJ1-5|once
ASSPSGAGSQPQH
>TRBV14|TRBJ1-4|NA
ASSQEGRQKLF
>TRBV6-5|TRBJ2-3|NA
ASSYSRQHRSTQY
>TRBV6-5|TRBJ1-3|NA
ASSSTGSSGNTIY
>TRBV5-4|TRBJ2-5|NA
ASRLGSQSETQY
>TRBV7-3|TRBJ1-1|NA
ASSRAGGEAF
>TRBV5-4|TRBJ2-7|NA
ASSLNSGSLEQY
>TRBV25-1|TRBJ2-1|once
ASSLGQGLGEQF
>TRBV14|TRBJ1-3|NA
ASSLQGQGLIFYSGNTIY
>TRBV7-9|TRBJ2-5|NA
ASERGEKETQY
>TRBV4-2|TRBJ2-5|NA
ASSQDLDGTQY
>TRBV12-5|TRBJ1-6|NA
ASGLTGADSPLH
>TRBV12-5|TRBJ1-2|once
ASGSDRNYGYT
>TRBV7-9|TRBJ1-1|NA
ASSDPQGNMNTEAF
>TRBV6-5|TRBJ1-6|NA
ASSPGSYNSPLH
>TRBV4-3|TRBJ1-2|NA
ASSAVWGASYGYT
>TRBV7-3|TRBJ2-4|NA
ASSLTGPLKGNIQY
>TRBV5-4|TRBJ2-5|NA
ASSNTGQETQY
>TRBV30|TRBJ1-2|NA
AWSQGNIGYGYT
>TRBV19|TRBJ1-1|NA
ASSIESGLRNTEAF
>TRBV4-3|TRBJ1-1|NA
ASSQDLGRAEAF
>TRBV9|TRBJ2-2|NA
ASRPGTSGPGELF
>TRBV29-1|TRBJ1-1|few
SVLRGIEAF
>TRBV27|TRBJ2-5|NA
ASRQGTGSETQY
>TRBV11-2|TRBJ2-7|NA
ASSLGQGANHEQY
>TRBV19|TRBJ1-2|few
ASSIAGDAPYGYT
>TRBV5-8|TRBJ2-7|NA
AGAGSFSYEQY
>TRBV4-2|TRBJ1-4|NA
ASSQERGSNEKLF
>TRBV7-2|TRBJ1-2|NA
ASSLALGEGDGYT
>TRBV5-1|TRBJ2-5|once
ASSFGTGLETQY
>TRBV5-4|TRBJ2-1|NA
ASSPPGRANNEQF
>TRBV6-6|TRBJ2-3|once
ASSAADTQY
>TRBV7-9|TRBJ1-6|NA
ASSHGGNSPLH